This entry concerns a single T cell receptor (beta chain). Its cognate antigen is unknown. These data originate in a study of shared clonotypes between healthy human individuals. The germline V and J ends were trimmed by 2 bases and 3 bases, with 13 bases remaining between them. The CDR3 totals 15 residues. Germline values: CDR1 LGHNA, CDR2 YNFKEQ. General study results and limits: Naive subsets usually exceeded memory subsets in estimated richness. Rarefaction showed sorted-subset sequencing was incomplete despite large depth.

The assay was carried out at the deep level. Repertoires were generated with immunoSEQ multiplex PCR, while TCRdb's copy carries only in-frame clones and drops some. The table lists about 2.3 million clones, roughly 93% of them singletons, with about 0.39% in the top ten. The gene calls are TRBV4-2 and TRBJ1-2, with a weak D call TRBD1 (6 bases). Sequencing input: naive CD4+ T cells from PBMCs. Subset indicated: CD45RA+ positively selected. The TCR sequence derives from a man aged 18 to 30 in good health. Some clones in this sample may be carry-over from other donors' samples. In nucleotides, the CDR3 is TGTGCCAGCAGCCAATTCCAACAGGGTTACTATGGCTACACCTTC. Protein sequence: CASSQFQQGYYGYTF.